This T cell receptor beta chain originates from a study of blood T cell repertoires in COVID-19. Background on the study: Spain, Italy and the United States supplied samples that represented acute and convalescent COVID-19. The analysed material was cDNA or gDNA that came from T cells, B-cell-depleted T cells, or PBMCs.

Germline CDR1 GTSNPN, CDR2 SVGIG (reference sequence). Deletions cut 3 bases from V and 3 bases from J, with 13 bases between. CDR3 size: 14 residues. Original handling: Estimated nucleated cell counts came from reference gene primer amplification. Here immunoSEQ multiplex PCR was the method, and the copy in TCRdb shows in-frame clones only, minus some. For V, J and clone size, that table is used; D and trimming come from the DNA. The data show roughly 190,000 clones, 76% seen once. The V call is TRBV30, the J call TRBJ2-3, with a tentative D call TRBD1 (6 bases). What was sequenced was peripheral blood. The origin of this receptor is a woman aged 50 to 65 with active or convalescent COVID-19. CDR3 nucleotides: TGTGCCTGGAGGCCGACAGGACGGACAGATACGCAGTATTTT. This gives the protein CAWRPTGRTDTQYF.